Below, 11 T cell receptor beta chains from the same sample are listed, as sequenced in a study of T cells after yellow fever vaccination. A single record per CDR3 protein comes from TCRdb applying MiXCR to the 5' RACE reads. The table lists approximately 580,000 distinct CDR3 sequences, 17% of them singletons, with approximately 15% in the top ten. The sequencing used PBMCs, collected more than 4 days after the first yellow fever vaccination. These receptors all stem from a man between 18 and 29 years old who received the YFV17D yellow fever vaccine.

The CDR3 region is CASSHGTNQETQYF. CDR3 in DNA: TGTGCCAGCAGCCATGGGACTAACCAAGAGACCCAGTACTTC. The chain links TRBV3-1 to TRBJ2-5, with 7 bases matching TRBD2. V lost 3 bases and J lost 0; bases outside the gene matches: 1. Germline values: CDR1 LGHDT, CDR2 YNNKEL (reference sequence). The CDR3 is made up of 14 amino acids.

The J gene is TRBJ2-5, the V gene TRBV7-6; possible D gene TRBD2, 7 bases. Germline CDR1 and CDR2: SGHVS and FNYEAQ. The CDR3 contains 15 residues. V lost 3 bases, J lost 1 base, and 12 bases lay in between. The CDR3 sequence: CASSFRGGVQETQYF. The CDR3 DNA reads TGTGCCAGCAGCTTTCGCGGGGGCGTCCAAGAGACCCAGTACTTC.

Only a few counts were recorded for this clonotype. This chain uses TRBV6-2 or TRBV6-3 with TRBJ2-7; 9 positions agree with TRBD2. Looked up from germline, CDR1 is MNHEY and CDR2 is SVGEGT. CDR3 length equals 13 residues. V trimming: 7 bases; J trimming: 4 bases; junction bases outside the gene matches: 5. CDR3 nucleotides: TGTGCCAGCACGCCGGGACTAGCATACGAGCAGTACTTC. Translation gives CASTPGLAYEQYF.

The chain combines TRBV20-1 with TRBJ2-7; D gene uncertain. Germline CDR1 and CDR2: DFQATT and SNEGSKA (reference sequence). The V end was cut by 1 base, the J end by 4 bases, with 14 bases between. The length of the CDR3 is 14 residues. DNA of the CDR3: TGCAGTGCTAGAGTTCCCACGCCCGGGTACGAGCAGTACTTC. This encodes CSARVPTPGYEQYF.

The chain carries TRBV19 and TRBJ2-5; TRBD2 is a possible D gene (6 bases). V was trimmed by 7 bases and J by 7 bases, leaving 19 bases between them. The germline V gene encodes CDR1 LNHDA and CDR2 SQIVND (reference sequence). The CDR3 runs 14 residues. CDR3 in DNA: TGTGCCAGTACTCCCCCTTACGGGGGAGGGACCCAGTACTTC. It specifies CASTPPYGGGTQYF.

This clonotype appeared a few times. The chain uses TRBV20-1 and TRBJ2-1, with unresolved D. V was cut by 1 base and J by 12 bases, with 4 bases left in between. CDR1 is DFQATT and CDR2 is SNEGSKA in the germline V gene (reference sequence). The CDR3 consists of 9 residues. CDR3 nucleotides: TGCAGTGCTAGAGGGGGGCAGTTCTTC. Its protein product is CSARGGQFF.

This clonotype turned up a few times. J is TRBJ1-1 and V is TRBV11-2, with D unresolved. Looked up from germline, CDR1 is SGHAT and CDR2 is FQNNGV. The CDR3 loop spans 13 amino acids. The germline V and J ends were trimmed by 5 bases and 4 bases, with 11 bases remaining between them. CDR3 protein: CASSRPEGTEAFF. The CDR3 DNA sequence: TGTGCCAGCAGCCGCCCGGAGGGCACTGAAGCTTTCTTT.

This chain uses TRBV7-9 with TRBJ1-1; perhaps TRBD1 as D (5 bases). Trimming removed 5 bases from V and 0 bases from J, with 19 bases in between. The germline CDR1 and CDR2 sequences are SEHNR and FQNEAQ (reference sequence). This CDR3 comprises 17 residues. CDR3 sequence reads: CASSPHEVAGMNTEAFF. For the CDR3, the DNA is TGTGCCAGCAGCCCCCATGAAGTTGCAGGGATGAACACTGAAGCTTTCTTT. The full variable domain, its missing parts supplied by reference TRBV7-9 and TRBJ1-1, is DTGVSQNPRHKITKRGQNVTFRCDPISEHNRLYWYRQTLGQGPEFLTYFQNEAQLEKSRLLSDRFSAERPKGSFSTLEIQRTEQGDSAMYLCASSPHEVAGMNTEAFFGQGTRLTVV.

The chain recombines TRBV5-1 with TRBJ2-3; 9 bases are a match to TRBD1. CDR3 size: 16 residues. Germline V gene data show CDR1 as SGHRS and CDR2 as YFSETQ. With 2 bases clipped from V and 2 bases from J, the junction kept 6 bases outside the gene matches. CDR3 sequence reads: CASSFTGTGLTDTQYF. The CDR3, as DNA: TGCGCCAGCAGCTTTACCGGGACAGGGCTCACAGATACGCAGTATTTT.

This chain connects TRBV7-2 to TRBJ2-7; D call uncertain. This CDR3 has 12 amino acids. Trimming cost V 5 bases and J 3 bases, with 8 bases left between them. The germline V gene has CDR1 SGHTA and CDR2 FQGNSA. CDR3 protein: CASSPTNYEQYF. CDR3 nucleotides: TGTGCCAGCAGCCCCACAAACTACGAGCAGTACTTC.

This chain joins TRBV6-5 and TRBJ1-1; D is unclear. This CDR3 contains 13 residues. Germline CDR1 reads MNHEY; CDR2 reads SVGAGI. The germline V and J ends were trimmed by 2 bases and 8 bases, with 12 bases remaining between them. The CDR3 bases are TGTGCCAGCAGTTACACCAGCGGGAGAGAAGCTTTCTTT. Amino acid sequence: CASSYTSGREAFF.